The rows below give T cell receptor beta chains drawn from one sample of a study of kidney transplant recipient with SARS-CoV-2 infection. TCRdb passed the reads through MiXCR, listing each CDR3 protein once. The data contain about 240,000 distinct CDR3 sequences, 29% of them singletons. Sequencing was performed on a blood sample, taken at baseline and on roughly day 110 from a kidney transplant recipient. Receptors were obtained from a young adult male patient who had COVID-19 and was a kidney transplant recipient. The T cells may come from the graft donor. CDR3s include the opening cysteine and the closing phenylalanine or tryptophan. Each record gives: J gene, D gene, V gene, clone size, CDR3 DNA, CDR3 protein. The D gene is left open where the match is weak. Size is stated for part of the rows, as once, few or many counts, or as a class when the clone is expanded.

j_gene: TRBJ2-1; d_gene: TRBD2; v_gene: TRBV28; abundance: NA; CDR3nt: TGTGCCAGCAATTTAGTTGGTAGCGGGAGTTCATCCTACAATGAGCAGTTCTTC; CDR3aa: CASNLVGSGSSSYNEQFF
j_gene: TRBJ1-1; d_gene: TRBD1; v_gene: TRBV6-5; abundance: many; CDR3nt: TGTGCCAGCAGAACCGAGGGACAGCCTAACACTGAAGCTTTCTTT; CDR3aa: CASRTEGQPNTEAFF
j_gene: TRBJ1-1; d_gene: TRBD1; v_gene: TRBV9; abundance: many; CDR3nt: TGTGCCAGCAGCGTGACGGGACAGAAGGGGGAAGCTTTCTTT; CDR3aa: CASSVTGQKGEAFF
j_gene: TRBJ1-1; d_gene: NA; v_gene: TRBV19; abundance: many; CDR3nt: TGTGCCAGTAGTATAGCGGCAGGGGCTGATGAAGCTTTCTTT; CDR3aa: CASSIAAGADEAFF
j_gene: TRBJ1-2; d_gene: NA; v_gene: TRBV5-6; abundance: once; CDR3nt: TGTGCCAGCACCCTTTGGGGGGGTACTCTGGCTGGCTACACCTTC; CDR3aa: CASTLWGGTLAGYTF
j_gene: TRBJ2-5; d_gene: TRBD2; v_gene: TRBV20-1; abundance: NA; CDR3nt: TGCAGTGCTATTCCGGGACTAGCGGAAGAGACCCAGTACTTC; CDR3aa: CSAIPGLAEETQYF
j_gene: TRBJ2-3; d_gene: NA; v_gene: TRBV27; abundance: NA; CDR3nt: TGTGCCAGCAGTCGCGACTTCACAGATACGCAGTATTTT; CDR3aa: CASSRDFTDTQYF
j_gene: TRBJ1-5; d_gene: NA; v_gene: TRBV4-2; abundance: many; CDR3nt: TGTGCCAGCAGCCGAGACAGCCCGAGGCAGCCCCAGCATTTT; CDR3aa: CASSRDSPRQPQHF
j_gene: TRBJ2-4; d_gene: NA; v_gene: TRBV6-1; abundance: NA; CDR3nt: TGTGCCAGCAGTGAATGTCGCCAGGTCAAAAACATTCAGTACTTC; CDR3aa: CASSECRQVKNIQYF
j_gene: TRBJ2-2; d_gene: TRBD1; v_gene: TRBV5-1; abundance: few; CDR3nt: TGCGCCAGCAGCTTGGAGGACAGGGTACCCGGGGAGCTGTTTTTT; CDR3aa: CASSLEDRVPGELFF
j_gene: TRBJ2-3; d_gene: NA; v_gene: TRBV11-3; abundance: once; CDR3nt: TGTGCCAGCAGCTTTGGGGACGGGGAGGTCGGACCGTCAGATACGCAGTATTTT; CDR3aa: CASSFGDGEVGPSDTQYF
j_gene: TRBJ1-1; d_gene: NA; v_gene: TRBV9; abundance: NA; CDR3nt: TGTGCCAGCAGCGCCTGGGGGCAGGGGAACACTGAAGCTTTCTTT; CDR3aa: CASSAWGQGNTEAFF
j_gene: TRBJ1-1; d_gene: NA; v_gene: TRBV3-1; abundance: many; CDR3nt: TGTGCCAGCAGCAAGACTTGTCCCATTTCAATTCGCACTGAAGCTTTCTTT; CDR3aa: CASSKTCPISIRTEAFF
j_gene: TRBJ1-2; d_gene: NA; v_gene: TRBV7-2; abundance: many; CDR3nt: TGTGCCAGCAGCACGTTGCCCAGAGACGGAAAGACCTATGGCTACACCTTC; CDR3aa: CASSTLPRDGKTYGYTF
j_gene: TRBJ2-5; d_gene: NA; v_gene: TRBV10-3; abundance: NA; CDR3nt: TGTGCCATCGGGCCGGGCAGGGCCGAATCTGAGACCCAGTACTTC; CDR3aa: CAIGPGRAESETQYF
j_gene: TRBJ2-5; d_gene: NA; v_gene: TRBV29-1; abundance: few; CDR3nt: TGCAGCGTTGGTGAGGGTACGGAGACCCAGTACTTC; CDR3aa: CSVGEGTETQYF
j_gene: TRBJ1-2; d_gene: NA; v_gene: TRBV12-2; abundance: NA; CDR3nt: TGTGCAAGTCGCACCGCATACACTCCACGAAAGACCTATGGCTACACCTTC; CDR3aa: CASRTAYTPRKTYGYTF
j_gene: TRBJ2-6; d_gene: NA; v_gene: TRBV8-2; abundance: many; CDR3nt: TGTGGCAGTTCCAATAGGATAACACAAAGTCGGGCCAACGTCCTGACTTTC; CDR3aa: CGSSNRITQSRANVLTF
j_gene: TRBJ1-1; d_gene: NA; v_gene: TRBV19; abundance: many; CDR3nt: TGTGCCAGTTCCCCCGGGACGATTATGAACACTGAAGCTTTCTTT; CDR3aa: CASSPGTIMNTEAFF
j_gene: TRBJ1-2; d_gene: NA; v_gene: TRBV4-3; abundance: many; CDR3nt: TGCGCCAGCAGCAGGGTGGAAGGACGTCGAAAGACCTATGGCTACACCTTC; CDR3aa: CASSRVEGRRKTYGYTF
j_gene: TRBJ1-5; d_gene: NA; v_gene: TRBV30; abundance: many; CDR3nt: TGTGCCTGGAGTGTACAGGGACGGAATCCCCAGCATTTT; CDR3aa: CAWSVQGRNPQHF
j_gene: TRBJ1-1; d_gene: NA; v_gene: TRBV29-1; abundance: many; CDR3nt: TGCAGCGTTGTCGGGGATAACACTGAAGCTTTCTTT; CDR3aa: CSVVGDNTEAFF
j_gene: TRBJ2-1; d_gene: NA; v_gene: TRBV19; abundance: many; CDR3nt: TGTGCCAGTAGTATCACGCGCGGCGAAGGGGATGAGCAGTTCTTC; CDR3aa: CASSITRGEGDEQFF
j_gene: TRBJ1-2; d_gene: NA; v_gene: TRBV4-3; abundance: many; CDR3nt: TGCGCCAGCAGCTTCTATAAAGGACGTCGAAAGACCTATGGCTACACCTTC; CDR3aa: CASSFYKGRRKTYGYTF
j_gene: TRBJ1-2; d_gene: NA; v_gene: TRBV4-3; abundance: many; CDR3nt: TGCGCCAGCAGCGATGACAAAGGACGTCGAAAGACCTATGGCTACACCTTC; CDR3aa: CASSDDKGRRKTYGYTF
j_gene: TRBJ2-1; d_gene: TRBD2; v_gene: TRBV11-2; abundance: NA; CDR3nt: TGTGCCAGCAGCTTATTGAGGGGTGCGGGAGCCAACAATGAGCAGTTCTTC; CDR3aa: CASSLLRGAGANNEQFF
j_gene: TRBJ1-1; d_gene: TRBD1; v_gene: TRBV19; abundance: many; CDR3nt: TGTGCCAGTAGTATAGGGCCAGGGGGCACTGAAGCTTTCTTT; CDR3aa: CASSIGPGGTEAFF
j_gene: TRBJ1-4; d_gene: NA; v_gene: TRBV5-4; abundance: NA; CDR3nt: TGTGCCAGCAGATCCGACAGTGATACTGAAAAACTGTTTTTT; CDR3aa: CASRSDSDTEKLFF
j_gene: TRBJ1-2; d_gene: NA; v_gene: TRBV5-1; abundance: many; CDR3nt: TGCGCCAGCATGACTGGATCGGTTCGAAAGACCTATGGCTACACCTTC; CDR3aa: CASMTGSVRKTYGYTF
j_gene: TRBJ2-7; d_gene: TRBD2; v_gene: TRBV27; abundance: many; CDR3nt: TGTGCCAGCAGTCTTGGGACTAGCGGGGACGAGCAGTACTTC; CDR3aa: CASSLGTSGDEQYF
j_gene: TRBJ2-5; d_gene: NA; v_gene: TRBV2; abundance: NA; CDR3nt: TGTGCCAGCAGTGGGTGGCAAGAGACCCAGTACTTC; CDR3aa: CASSGWQETQYF
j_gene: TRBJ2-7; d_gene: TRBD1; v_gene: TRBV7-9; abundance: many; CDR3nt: TGTGCCAGCAGCCGGGACAGGGCTCCCTTGGCCCCGTGGGGTGAGCAGTACTTC; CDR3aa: CASSRDRAPLAPWGEQYF
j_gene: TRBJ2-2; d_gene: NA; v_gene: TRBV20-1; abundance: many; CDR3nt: TGCAGTGCTAGGGTGGAAAAGACCGGGGAGCTGTTTTTT; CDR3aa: CSARVEKTGELFF
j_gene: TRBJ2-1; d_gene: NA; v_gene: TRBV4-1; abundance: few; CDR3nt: TGCGCCAGCAGCCAAGTCGGACACAATGAGCAGTTCTTC; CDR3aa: CASSQVGHNEQFF
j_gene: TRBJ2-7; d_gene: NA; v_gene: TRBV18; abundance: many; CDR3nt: TGTGCCACCCACGCCGGGTGGCAGTCCTACGAGCAGTACTTC; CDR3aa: CATHAGWQSYEQYF
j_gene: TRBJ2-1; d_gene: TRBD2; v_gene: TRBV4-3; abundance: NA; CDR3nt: TGCGCCAGCAGCCAAGACTTTGCGGGAGGAGGGAATGAGCAGTTCTTC; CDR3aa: CASSQDFAGGGNEQFF
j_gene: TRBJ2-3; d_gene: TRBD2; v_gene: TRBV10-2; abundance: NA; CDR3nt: TGCGCCAGCAAATCTAGCGGTGCTAGCACAGATACGCAGTATTTT; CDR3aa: CASKSSGASTDTQYF
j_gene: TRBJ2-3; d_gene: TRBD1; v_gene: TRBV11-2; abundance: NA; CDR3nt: TGTGCCAACAGCTTAGGGACAGGAGGGTTGTATCAAGATACGCAGTATTTT; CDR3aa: CANSLGTGGLYQDTQYF
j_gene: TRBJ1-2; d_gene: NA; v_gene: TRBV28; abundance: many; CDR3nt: TGTGCCAGCAGTTTATTATACGGGAGCTACACCTTC; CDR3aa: CASSLLYGSYTF
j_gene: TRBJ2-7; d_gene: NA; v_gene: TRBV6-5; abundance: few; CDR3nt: TGTGCCAGCACCAGCCATACTCATTCCTACGAGCGGTACTTC; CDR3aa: CASTSHTHSYERYF
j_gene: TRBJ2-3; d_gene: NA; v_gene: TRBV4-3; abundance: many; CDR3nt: TGCGCCAGCAGCCAAGTTTCGGGTTCTGCAACAGATACGCAGTATTTT; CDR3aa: CASSQVSGSATDTQYF
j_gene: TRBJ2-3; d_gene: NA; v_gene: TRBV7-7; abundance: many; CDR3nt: TGTGCTAGCAGCTCAGGATCCGGCGGTGGCACAGATACGCAGTATTTT; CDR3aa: CASSSGSGGGTDTQYF
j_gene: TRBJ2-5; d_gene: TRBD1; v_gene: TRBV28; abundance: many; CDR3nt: TGTGCCAGCAGTTTTTGGGACAGGGGGCCCCAAGAGACCCAGTACTTC; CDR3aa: CASSFWDRGPQETQYF
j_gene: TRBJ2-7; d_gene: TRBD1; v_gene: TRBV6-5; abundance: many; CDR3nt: TGTGCCAGCAGCCCGGGACAGGGCCTCTCCGAGCAGTACTTC; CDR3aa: CASSPGQGLSEQYF
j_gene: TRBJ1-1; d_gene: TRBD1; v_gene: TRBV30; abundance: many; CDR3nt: TGTGCCCGACAGGGGGCTGGCACTGAAGCTTTCTTT; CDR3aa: CARQGAGTEAFF
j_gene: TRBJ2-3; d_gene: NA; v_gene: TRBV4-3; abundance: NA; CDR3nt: TGCGCCAGCAGCCAAGGCGCGGGTATGACAGATACGCAGTATTTT; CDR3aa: CASSQGAGMTDTQYF
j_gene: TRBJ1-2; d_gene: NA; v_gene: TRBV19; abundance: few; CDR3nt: TGTGCCAGTAGTTCAGTGTTGACAAATCGAAAGACCTATGGCTACACCTTC; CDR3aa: CASSSVLTNRKTYGYTF
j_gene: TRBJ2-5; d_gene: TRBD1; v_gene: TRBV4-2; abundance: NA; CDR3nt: TGTGCCAGCAGCCAAGGATCACAGGGGGCGGGGGAGACCCAGTACTTC; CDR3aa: CASSQGSQGAGETQYF
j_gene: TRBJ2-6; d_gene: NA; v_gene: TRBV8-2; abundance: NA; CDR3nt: TGTGGCAGACGACATAGGATAACACAAAGTCGGGCCAACGTCCTGACTTTC; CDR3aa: CGRRHRITQSRANVLTF
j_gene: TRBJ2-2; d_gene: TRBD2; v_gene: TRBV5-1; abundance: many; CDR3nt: TGCGCCAGCAGCAGGACTAGCGGGCGGAACACCGGGGAGCTGTTTTTT; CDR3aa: CASSRTSGRNTGELFF
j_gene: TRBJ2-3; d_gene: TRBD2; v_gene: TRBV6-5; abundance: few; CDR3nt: TGTGCCAGCAGTGACACTGGACTAGACGAGACAGATACGCAGTATTTT; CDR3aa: CASSDTGLDETDTQYF
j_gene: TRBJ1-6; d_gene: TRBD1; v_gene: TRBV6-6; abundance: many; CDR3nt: TGTGCCAGCAGTCCGACAGGGATCTCACCCCTCCACTTT; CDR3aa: CASSPTGISPLHF
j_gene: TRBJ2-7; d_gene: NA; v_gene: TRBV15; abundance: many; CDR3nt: TGTGCCACCAGCAGAGACTTAGGACAGTCCTACGAGCAGTACTTC; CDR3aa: CATSRDLGQSYEQYF
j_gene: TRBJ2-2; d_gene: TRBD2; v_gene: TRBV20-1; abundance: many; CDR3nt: TGCAGTGCTGGGACTAGCGGGAGAAGGTTCACCGGGGAGCTGTTTTTT; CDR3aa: CSAGTSGRRFTGELFF
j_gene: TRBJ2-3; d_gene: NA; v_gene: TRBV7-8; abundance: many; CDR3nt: TGTGCCAGCAGCCCACCGGGCGGTTCGACCCCAGATACGCAGTATTTT; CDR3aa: CASSPPGGSTPDTQYF
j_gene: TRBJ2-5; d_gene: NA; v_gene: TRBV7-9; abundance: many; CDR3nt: TGTGCCAGCAGCTTGGTCCGGGTGACTTTCCAAGAGACCCAGTACTTC; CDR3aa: CASSLVRVTFQETQYF
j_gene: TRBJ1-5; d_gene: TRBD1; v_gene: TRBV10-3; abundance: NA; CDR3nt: TGTGCCATCAGTGAAGCTAGGACAGGGCGAGGGCAGCCCCAGCATTTT; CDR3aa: CAISEARTGRGQPQHF
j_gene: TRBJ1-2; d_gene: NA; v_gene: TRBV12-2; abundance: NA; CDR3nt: TGTGCAACTCGCGAACGTGTGACTCCACGAGAGACCTATGGCTACACCTTC; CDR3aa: CATRERVTPRETYGYTF